These 6 T cell receptor beta chains were sequenced from one sample in a study of T cell repertoires in aging, cancer and after chemotherapy. Amplification of TCR beta used genomic DNA extracted from peripheral blood. Rearranged V-D-J TRB sequences were amplified with a mixed TRB-A/B primer pool. TCRdb passed the multiplex PCR reads through MiXCR, listing each CDR3 protein once. Of some 10,000 distinct CDR3 sequences in the sample, roughly two fifths were seen once. Sequencing was performed on blood. Receptors originate from a human donor in good health.

The genes are TRBV19 and TRBJ1-2, with 7 bases fitting TRBD1. The CDR3 sequence is 15 residues long. With V trimmed by 5 bases and J by 5 bases, 11 bases remained unmatched. The germline V gene has CDR1 LNHDA and CDR2 SQIVND (reference sequence). CDR3 DNA sequence: TGTGCCAGTAGTGCCCGCCAGGGGGGAGTTTATGGCTACACCTTC. Translated: CASSARQGGVYGYTF.

The V call is TRBV5-4, the J call TRBJ2-1; 7 positions match TRBD1. J was trimmed by 3 bases and V by 7 bases; bases with no gene match: 10. Germline CDR1 and CDR2: SGHNT and YYREEE (reference sequence). This CDR3 is 15 amino acids long. CDR3 residues: CASGRGQEYYNEQFF. The DNA of the CDR3 is TGTGCCAGCGGCCGTGGACAGGAGTACTACAATGAGCAGTTCTTC. Full variable domain (missing parts from reference TRBV5-4 and TRBJ2-1): ETGVTQSPTHLIKTRGQQVTLRCSSQSGHNTVSWYQQALGQGPQFIFQYYREEENGRGNFPPRFSGLQFPNYSSELNVNALELDDSALYLCASGRGQEYYNEQFFGPGTRLTVL.

J is TRBJ2-7 and V is TRBV6-5, with D tentatively TRBD1 (7 bases). This CDR3 contains 15 residues. From germline, CDR1 is MNHEY and CDR2 SVGAGI. Trimming cost V 0 bases and J 3 bases, with 12 bases left between them. In nucleotides, the CDR3 is TGTGCCAGCAGTTACTCCCCAGGGGGGTTCTACGAGCAGTACTTC. It codes for CASSYSPGGFYEQYF.

The chain's CDR3 is CATSRDRGGYTF. The CDR3 DNA sequence: TGTGCCACCAGCAGAGATAGGGGAGGCTACACCTTC. The chain combines TRBV15 with TRBJ1-2, with D maybe TRBD1 (5 bases). V dropped 0 bases and J dropped 8 bases, with 7 bases sitting between them. Germline CDR1 is LNHNV and CDR2 is YYDKDF (reference sequence). The CDR3 loop spans 12 amino acids. Drawing the rest from reference TRBV15 and TRBJ1-2, the complete variable domain is DAMVIQNPRYQVTQFGKPVTLSCSQTLNHNVMYWYQQKSSQAPKLLFHYYDKDFNNEADTPDNFQSRRPNTSFCFLDIRSPGLGDTAMYLCATSRDRGGYTFGSGTRLTVV.

The chain couples TRBV27 to TRBJ1-2, with D unresolved. V was clipped by 3 bases and J by 4 bases, with 9 bases between them. The CDR3 covers 13 residues. Germline assignment: CDR1 MNHEY and CDR2 SMNVEV (reference sequence). The CDR3 DNA reads TGTGCCAGCAGTTTTGGCGGTGGCTATGGCTACACCTTC. Its translation: CASSFGGGYGYTF.

The chain couples TRBV6-6 to TRBJ1-5; 7 nucleotides agree with TRBD1. The CDR3 has 17 residues. The germline gives CDR1 MNHNY, CDR2 SVGAGI (reference sequence). V lost 0 bases, J lost 2 bases, and 7 bases stayed unmatched. This CDR3 reads CASSYSRSGGGNQPQHF. The CDR3 DNA sequence: TGTGCCAGCAGTTACTCGAGGTCAGGGGGTGGCAATCAGCCCCAGCATTTT.